This T cell receptor (beta chain) was identified during a study of cytomegalovirus exposure and HLA in healthy donors. The PCR employed 60 Vbeta primers together with 13 Jbeta primers. TCRdb's copy holds only in-frame clones and misses some; the assay was immunoSEQ multiplex PCR. The sample shows 100,000 to 150,000 clones, approximately 78% of them seen only once. The ends lost 5 bases at V and 3 bases at J; junction bases unmatched: 7. The CDR3 runs 15 residues. Germline V gene lookup returns CDR1 SGHAT and CDR2 FQNNGV. J is TRBJ2-1 and V is TRBV11-2; 7 bases map to TRBD2. This clonotype was sampled from a woman between 40 and 50 years old in good health and CMV-seropositive. Sequencing was done on a sample of PBMCs. The CDR3 loop is CASSLTRGVYNEQFF. As DNA, the CDR3 is TGTGCCAGCAGCCTAACTCGGGGGGTCTACAATGAGCAGTTCTTC.